Detailed here is one TCR beta chain. Its antigen is unidentified. This record comes from a study of follicular helper T cells after annual influenza vaccination. On the study more broadly: For some subjects, blood spans the 2013-2014, 2014-2015 and 2015-2016 annual vaccinations. Study outcomes and limitations: Recurrent ICOS+CD38+ cTfh clonotypes included tetramer and AIM influenza-specific ones.

Time point noted: 2015-2016 season, 7 days after influenza vaccination. Subjects lived in the community and lacked influenza vaccine within the prior 6 months. Profiling relied on immunoSEQ multiplex PCR, and the TCRdb table lists in-frame clones only, not all of them. The data show 6,000 to 8,000 clones, around 80% seen once. This clonotype was obtained from an adult who received the influenza vaccine. This specimen consisted of CXCR5+ CD38- circulating T follicular helper cells from blood, obtained 7 days after influenza vaccination. This sample's subset: circulating Tfh, non-naive CD4+CXCR5+PD-1+ (ICOS+CD38+ or ICOS-CD38-).

The CDR3 DNA is TGTGCCAGCAGTTTATCGGGACAGACTTACTCTGGAAACACCATATATTTT. Translated, it gives CASSLSGQTYSGNTIYF. This sequence joins TRBV28 and TRBJ1-3; TRBD1 matches 7 bases. J gave up 0 bases and V 1 base, and 6 bases lay outside the gene matches. CDR1 and CDR2 (germline): MDHEN, SYDVKM. This CDR3 has 17 residues. Full variable domain (rest looked up from reference TRBV28 and TRBJ1-3): DVKVTQSSRYLVKRTGEKVFLECVQDMDHENMFWYRQDPGLGLRLIYFSYDVKMKEKGDIPEGYSVSREKKERFSLILESASTNQTSMYLCASSLSGQTYSGNTIYFGEGSWLTVV.